One T cell receptor (beta chain) is described in this entry. Losses at the gene ends were 6 bases for V and 7 bases for J; bases not matched to a gene: 8. The CDR3 contains 14 residues. Germline V gene data show CDR1 as LNHDA and CDR2 as SQIVND (reference sequence). This sample was included in a study of patients and donors after allogeneic stem cell transplantation. One entry per CDR3 protein, called by TCRdb with MiXCR from the RT-PCR reads. Among 15,000 to 20,000 distinct CDR3 sequences listed, 4.5% to 5% were seen once. The sequence derives from a human donor who was either an allogeneic HSCT recipient or a stem cell or donor lymphocyte infusion donor (not recorded which). It is not recorded whose cells these are; they may come from a transplant donor. This sequence joins TRBV19 and TRBJ1-5; 8 nucleotides align to TRBD1. Specimen: blood, either unsorted or a sorted T cell fraction (not recorded which). The CDR3 protein is CASSSDRGNQPQHF. The CDR3 nucleotides are TGTGCCAGTAGCTCCGACAGGGGAAACCAGCCCCAGCATTTT.